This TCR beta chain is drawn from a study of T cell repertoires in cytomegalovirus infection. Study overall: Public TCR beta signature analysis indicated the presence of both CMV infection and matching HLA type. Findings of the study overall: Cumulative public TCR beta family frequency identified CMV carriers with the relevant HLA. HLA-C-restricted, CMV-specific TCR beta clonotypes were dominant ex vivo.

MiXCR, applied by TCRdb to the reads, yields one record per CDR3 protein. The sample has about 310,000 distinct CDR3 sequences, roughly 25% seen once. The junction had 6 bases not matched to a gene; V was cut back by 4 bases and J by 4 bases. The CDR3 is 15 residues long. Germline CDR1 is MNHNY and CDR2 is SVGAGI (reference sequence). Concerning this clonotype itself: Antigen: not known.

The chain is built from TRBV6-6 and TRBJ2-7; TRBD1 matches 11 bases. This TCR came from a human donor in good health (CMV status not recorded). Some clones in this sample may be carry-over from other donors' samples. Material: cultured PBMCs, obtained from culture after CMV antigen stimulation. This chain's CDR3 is CASSSDRDRGYEQYF. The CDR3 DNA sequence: TGTGCCAGCAGTTCTGACCGGGACAGGGGGTACGAGCAGTACTTC.